The clone carrying this T cell receptor beta chain was counted ten times or more. The antigen is undetermined. CDR1 LNHDA and CDR2 SQIVND come from the germline V gene (reference sequence). The CDR3 consists of 14 residues. Trimming removed 3 bases at V and 7 bases at J, with 13 bases between. Duration under 3 months, a NOSPECS grade of at least 4, and a Clinical Activity Score of at least 3 characterized the ophthalmopathy patients. Fresh peripheral blood, around 11 ml of it, supplied the PBMCs. Amplification targeted TCR beta CDR3 regions from RNA transcripts. When the TCR CDR3 underwent first-round RT-PCR, the HTBI primer set was used. MiXCR, run by TCRdb on the multiplex PCR reads, gives a single entry per CDR3 protein. Of roughly 57,000 distinct CDR3 sequences listed, around 53% are singletons. The data stem from a study of T cells in Graves' hyperthyroidism and ophthalmopathy. At the level of the study: Peripheral blood was taken when the disease was first diagnosed, before any treatment began.

Whole-study results and caveats: Most expanded thyroid clonotypes above 0.001 recurred in blood.

This receptor was taken from a woman aged 55-75 years with Graves' ophthalmopathy. The chain has TRBV19 and TRBJ1-5, with D tentatively TRBD1 (5 bases). The sequenced material came from blood. CDR3 nucleotides: TGTGCCAGTAGTATCAGGGATTTAGGCCAGCCCCAGCATTTT. Protein: CASSIRDLGQPQHF.